This entry lists 15 T cell receptor beta chains sequenced from one sample in a study of blood T cell repertoires in COVID-19. The protocol was immunoSEQ multiplex PCR, while the TCRdb copy is restricted to in-frame clones and leaves out a portion. The table shows a few hundred thousand clones, with more than 85% occurring only once. What was sequenced was PBMCs or T cells enriched from blood (not recorded which). These receptors all come from a woman between 25 and 40 years old who had recovered from COVID-19.

The chain combines TRBV9 with TRBJ1-2, with TRBD1 identical over 7 bases. CDR1 and CDR2 (germline): SGDLS, YYNGEE. The CDR3 consists of 15 residues. Unmatched junction bases numbered 10, after V lost 3 bases and J lost 5 bases. In nucleotides, the CDR3 is TGTGCCAGCAGCGGGGTCCGACAGGGCTTATATGGCTACACCTTC. Residues: CASSGVRQGLYGYTF.

The chain employs TRBV21-1 and TRBJ2-1; the listed D gene, TRBD2, was not tested against the DNA. TRBV21-1 represents a pseudogene. CDR3 length equals 16 residues. This chain's CDR3 is CASSPSRAGGHNEQFF. CDR3 nucleotides: TGTGCCAGCAGCCCGAGCCGGGCGGGAGGGCACAATGAGCAGTTCTTC.

The chain couples TRBV7-3 to TRBJ2-1, with 8 nucleotides matching TRBD2. CDR1 SGHTA and CDR2 FQGTGA come from the germline V gene. The CDR3 length is 14 residues. With V trimmed by 5 bases and J by 7 bases, 7 bases remained unmatched. Here the CDR3 DNA reads TGTGCCAGCAGCCCACCGGGGGGGCAAAATGAGCAGTTCTTC. Translation gives CASSPPGGQNEQFF.

This chain connects TRBV10-3 to TRBJ1-3, with a possible D match to TRBD1 (5 bases). The CDR3 runs to 14 residues. V gave up 10 bases and J gave up 0 bases, with 13 bases separating them. CDR1 is ENHRY and CDR2 is SYGVKD in the germline V gene. CDR3 in amino acids: CATLQVNSGNTIYF. The CDR3, as DNA: TGTGCCACGTTACAGGTTAACTCTGGAAACACCATATATTTT.

The rearrangement links TRBV30 to TRBJ2-1; D is possibly TRBD1 (6 bases). This CDR3 has 17 residues. The V end was cut by 0 bases, the J end by 7 bases, with 22 bases between. Germline V gene data show CDR1 as GTSNPN and CDR2 as SVGIG (reference sequence). CDR3 coding DNA: TGTGCCTGGAGTGTACCGGACAGCCGGTTCGTTTGGAATGAGCAGTTCTTC. It yields the protein CAWSVPDSRFVWNEQFF.

V usage is TRBV9 and J usage is TRBJ1-1, with a possible D match to TRBD1 (5 bases). The length of the CDR3 is 13 residues. Trimming took 4 bases from V and 1 from J, leaving 8 bases between them. Germline CDR1 and CDR2: SGDLS and YYNGEE. DNA for the CDR3: TGTGCCAGCAGCTACACAGGGAACACTGAAGCTTTCTTT. Translating gives CASSYTGNTEAFF. Filled out from reference TRBV9 and TRBJ1-1, the complete variable domain reads DSGVTQTPKHLITATGQRVTLRCSPRSGDLSVYWYQQSLDQGLQFLIQYYNGEERAKGNILERFSAQQFPDLHSELNLSSLELGDSALYFCASSYTGNTEAFFGQGTRLTVV.

This clone was observed a single time. This chain connects TRBV7-9 to TRBJ1-4, with 9 bases fitting TRBD1. The length of the CDR3 is 14 residues. V was pared by 6 bases and J by 8 bases, with 7 bases of the junction left unmatched. Germline lookup yields CDR1 SEHNR and CDR2 FQNEAQ (reference sequence). Written as DNA, the CDR3 is TGTGCCAGCAGTCAGGGACAGGGTGGCGAAAAACTGTTTTTT. Translation: CASSQGQGGEKLFF.

This clone showed up just once. This rearrangement joins TRBV7-9 to TRBJ1-1; no reliable D call. The CDR3 totals 14 residues. Germline CDR1 and CDR2: SEHNR and FQNEAQ (reference sequence). Trimming cost V 5 bases and J 1 base, with 11 bases left between them. In DNA, the CDR3 is TGTGCCAGCAGCCATGGGCCCCAGAACACTGAAGCTTTCTTT. This codes for CASSHGPQNTEAFF.

The gene calls are TRBV3-1 (or the pseudogene TRBV3-2) and TRBJ2-4; the D gene is possibly TRBD2 (6 bases). The V gene lost 4 bases and the J gene lost 7 bases, with 14 bases spanning the gap. This CDR3 contains 14 residues. Germline V CDR1 and CDR2: LGHDT, YNNKEL (reference sequence). Here the CDR3 DNA reads TGTGCCAGCAGCCGGAGGGTCCCAGGGAACATTCAGTACTTC. Protein: CASSRRVPGNIQYF.

The rearrangement links TRBV6-1 to TRBJ2-1; TRBD1 matches 8 bases. The CDR3 sequence is 16 residues long. Germline-derived CDR1 and CDR2 are MNHNS and SASEGT. The ends lost 2 bases at V and 4 bases at J; junction bases unmatched: 7. As DNA, the CDR3 is TGTGCCAGCAGTGAACAACAGGGGGTTACGTACAATGAGCAGTTCTTC. This codes for CASSEQQGVTYNEQFF.

This clone was seen just once. This sequence joins TRBV7-9 and TRBJ2-1, with TRBD2 as a possible D gene (5 bases). V was trimmed by 1 base and J by 4 bases, leaving 8 bases between them. In germline, CDR1 is SEHNR, CDR2 FQNEAQ (reference sequence). The CDR3 is 14 amino acids. Written as DNA, the CDR3 is TGTGCCAGCAGCTTAGGGACTCCGTACAATGAGCAGTTCTTC. Protein: CASSLGTPYNEQFF.

The rearrangement joins TRBV18 to TRBJ1-1; tentative D call: TRBD1 (5 bases). The germline CDR1 and CDR2 sequences are KGHSH and LQKENI. V lost 3 bases, J lost 8 bases, and 7 bases lay in between. This CDR3 is built from 11 residues. This CDR3 reads CASSPDSEAFF. The DNA of the CDR3 is TGTGCCAGCTCACCCGACAGCGAAGCTTTCTTT.

The chain is built from TRBV2 and TRBJ1-2, with D perhaps TRBD1 (5 bases). The germline V and J ends were trimmed by 6 bases and 4 bases, with 15 bases remaining between them. The CDR3 consists of 14 residues. The germline V gene encodes CDR1 SNHLY and CDR2 FYNNEI. CDR3 residues: CASRPSTDIYGYTF. The CDR3 DNA is TGTGCCAGCAGACCTTCGACAGATATCTATGGCTACACCTTC. Looking up the rest from reference TRBV2 and TRBJ1-2 gives the full variable domain: EPEVTQTPSHQVTQMGQEVILRCVPISNHLYFYWYRQILGQKVEFLVSFYNNEISEKSEIFDDQFSVERPDGSNFTLKIRSTKLEDSAMYFCASRPSTDIYGYTFGSGTRLTVV.

The chain has TRBV28 and TRBJ1-5, with TRBD1 identical over 10 bases. Trimming cost V 5 bases and J 6 bases; bases outside gene matches: 19. Germline CDR1 is MDHEN and CDR2 is SYDVKM. This CDR3 has 19 amino acids. Here the CDR3 DNA reads TGTGCCAGCAGTATCCTAGGGGACAGGGGCTACCTAGGGGCTCAGCCCCAGCATTTT. Protein: CASSILGDRGYLGAQPQHF.

The table lists this clone with a count of one. The genes are TRBV7-2 and TRBJ1-3; the D is unclear. Germline V gene sequence: CDR1 SGHTA, CDR2 FQGNSA. This CDR3 comprises 13 residues. Trimming removed 4 bases at V and 3 bases at J, with 7 bases between. CDR3 nucleotide sequence: TGTGCCAGCAGCTCGGGAGGTGGAAACACCATATATTTT. Its translation: CASSSGGGNTIYF.